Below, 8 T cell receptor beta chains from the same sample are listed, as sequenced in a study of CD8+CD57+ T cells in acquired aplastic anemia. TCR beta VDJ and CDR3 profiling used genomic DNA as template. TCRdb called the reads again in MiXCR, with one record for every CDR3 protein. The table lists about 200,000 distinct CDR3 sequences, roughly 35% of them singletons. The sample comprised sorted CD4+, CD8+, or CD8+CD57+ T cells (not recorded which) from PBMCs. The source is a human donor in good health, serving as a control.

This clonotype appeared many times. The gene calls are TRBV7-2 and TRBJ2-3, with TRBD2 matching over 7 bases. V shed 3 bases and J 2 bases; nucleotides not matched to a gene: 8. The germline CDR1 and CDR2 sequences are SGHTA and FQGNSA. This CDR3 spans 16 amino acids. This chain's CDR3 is CASSFDGGIYTDTQYF. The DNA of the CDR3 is TGTGCCAGCAGCTTCGACGGGGGGATATACACAGATACGCAGTATTTT.

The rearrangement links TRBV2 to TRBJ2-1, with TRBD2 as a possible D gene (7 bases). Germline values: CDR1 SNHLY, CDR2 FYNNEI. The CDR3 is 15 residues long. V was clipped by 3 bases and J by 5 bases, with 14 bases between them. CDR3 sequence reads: CASSEGVGGHNEQFF. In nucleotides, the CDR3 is TGTGCCAGCAGTGAGGGTGTGGGGGGGCACAATGAGCAGTTCTTC.

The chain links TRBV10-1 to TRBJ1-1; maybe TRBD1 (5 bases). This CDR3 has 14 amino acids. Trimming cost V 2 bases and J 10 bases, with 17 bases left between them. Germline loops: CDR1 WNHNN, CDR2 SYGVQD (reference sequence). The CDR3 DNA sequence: TGCGCCAGCAGTGAGACAGCGCTTCGGGGGACAGCTTTCTTT. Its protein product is CASSETALRGTAFF.

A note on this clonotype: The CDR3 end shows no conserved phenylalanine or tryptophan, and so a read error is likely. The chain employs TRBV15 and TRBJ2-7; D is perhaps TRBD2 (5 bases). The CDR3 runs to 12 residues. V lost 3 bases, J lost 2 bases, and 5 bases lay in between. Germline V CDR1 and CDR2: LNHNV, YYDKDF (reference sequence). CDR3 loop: CATSRGAYEQYL. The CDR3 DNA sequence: TGTGCCACCAGCAGGGGAGCCTACGAGCAGTACCTC.

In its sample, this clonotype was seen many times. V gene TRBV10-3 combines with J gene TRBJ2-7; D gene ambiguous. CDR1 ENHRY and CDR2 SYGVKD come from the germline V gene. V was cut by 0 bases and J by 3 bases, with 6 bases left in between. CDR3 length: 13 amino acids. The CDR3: CAISESNRYEQYF. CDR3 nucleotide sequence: TGTGCCATCAGTGAGTCGAACCGCTACGAGCAGTACTTC.

The CDR3 loop is CASSPLAGLGPNEKLFF. In nucleotides, the CDR3 is TGTGCCAGCTCACCATTGGCAGGTTTAGGACCTAATGAAAAACTGTTTTTT. J is TRBJ1-4 and V is TRBV18; D is unclear. Germline values: CDR1 KGHSH, CDR2 LQKENI. Trimming cost V 2 bases and J 3 bases, with 16 bases left between them. There are 17 residues in the CDR3.

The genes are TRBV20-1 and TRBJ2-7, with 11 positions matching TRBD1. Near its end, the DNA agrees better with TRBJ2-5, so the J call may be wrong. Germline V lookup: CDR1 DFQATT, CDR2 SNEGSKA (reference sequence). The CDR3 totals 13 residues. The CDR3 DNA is TGCAGTGCTGGGGACAGGGGGCAAGAGACCCAGTACTTC. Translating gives CSAGDRGQETQYF.

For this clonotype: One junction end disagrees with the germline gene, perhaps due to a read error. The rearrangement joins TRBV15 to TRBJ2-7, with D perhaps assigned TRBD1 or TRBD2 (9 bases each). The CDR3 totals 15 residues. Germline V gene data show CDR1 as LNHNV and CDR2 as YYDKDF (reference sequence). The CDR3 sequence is CATSRGGQGLREQHF. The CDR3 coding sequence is TGTGCCACCTCGCGGGGGGGACAGGGCCTTAGGGAGCAGCACTTC.